The clone carrying this T cell receptor (beta chain) was picked up many times. Its antigen is undetermined. Germline V gene data show CDR1 as SGHKS and CDR2 as YYEKEE (reference sequence). Trimming pared 5 bases from V and 6 bases from J, leaving 18 bases between. The CDR3 loop spans 15 amino acids. This sample is drawn from a study of T cells after yellow fever vaccination. Study as a whole: It was SMART-Seq v4 Ultra Low Input that prepared the fractions with low cell numbers. Findings and caveats of the study: The CD4 compartment and the CD8 compartment contained a small share of clonotypes in common. Reappearance after the booster was seen for most primary-vaccination clones, at 95% to 96% CD4 and around 90% CD8.

Generation of TCR cDNA used 5'RACE template switching (which added a universal primer site and UMIs). TCRdb re-called the 5' RACE reads with MiXCR, one entry per CDR3 protein. Here the sample spans about 73,000 distinct CDR3 sequences, 7.7% being singletons. V and J are TRBV5-5 and TRBJ2-1; D may be TRBD2 (7 bases). The source is a man aged 25-45 years who received the YFV17D yellow fever vaccine. Sequences were derived from CD8+ T cells sorted from PBMCs, sampled on the day of the yellow fever booster vaccination. The CDR3 here is CASRQQGGGVNEQFF. The CDR3 DNA sequence: TGTGCCAGCAGACAACAGGGTGGGGGGGTCAATGAGCAGTTCTTC.